The 28 T cell receptor beta chains in this list originate from one sample, sequenced in a study of blood T cell repertoires in COVID-19. The method was immunoSEQ multiplex PCR; TCRdb's version includes in-frame clones alone and lacks a portion of them. This sample yields tens of thousands of clones, of which under 70% are seen a single time; 8.5% to 9% belongs to the top ten. The specimen was peripheral blood. These receptors were taken from a woman in her 70s with acute or convalescent COVID-19.

This clone came up once. The chain recombines TRBV6-2 or TRBV6-3 with TRBJ1-5; possible D gene TRBD1, 6 bases. The V end was cut by 4 bases, the J end by 4 bases, with 11 bases between. Per the germline V gene, CDR1 is MNHEY and CDR2 is SVGEGT. This CDR3 contains 14 residues. The CDR3 region has the DNA TGTGCCAGCAGTTTTACAGGGTTGAATCAGCCCCAGCATTTT. Residues: CASSFTGLNQPQHF.

The chain has TRBV28 and TRBJ2-2, with TRBD2 matching 7 bases. This CDR3 region has 16 residues. J lost 1 base, V lost 8 bases, and 10 bases had no gene match. Germline CDR1 MDHEN, CDR2 SYDVKM. This CDR3 reads CASGLIIAGNTGELFF. In DNA form, the CDR3 reads TGTGCCAGCGGGTTGATAATAGCGGGGAACACCGGGGAGCTGTTTTTT.

The chain uses TRBV19 and TRBJ1-6; tentatively, D is TRBD1 (5 bases). The V end lost 3 bases, the J end lost 10 bases, and 10 bases lay between the germline ends. The CDR3 has 13 amino acids. From germline, CDR1 is LNHDA and CDR2 SQIVND (reference sequence). In nucleotides, the CDR3 is TGTGCCAGTAGTATCCTAGGGGAATCACCCCTCCACTTT. Translating gives CASSILGESPLHF.

This clone has more than one count but fewer than ten. V gene TRBV7-2 combines with J gene TRBJ2-3; tentative D call: TRBD2 (5 bases). V gave up 4 bases and J gave up 6 bases, with 14 bases separating them. The germline V gene has CDR1 SGHTA and CDR2 FQGNSA. The CDR3 is 14 amino acids. In DNA, the CDR3 is TGTGCCAGCAGCTCGACCGCGGGCCCCGATACGCAGTATTTT. Its translation is CASSSTAGPDTQYF.

The genes are TRBV4-1 and TRBJ2-7; 14 bases are shared with TRBD2. Germline V lookup: CDR1 MGHRA, CDR2 YSYEKL. V gave up 5 bases and J gave up 4 bases; unmatched junction bases: 4. The CDR3 is 15 residues long. The CDR3 loop reads CASSTGTSGRYEQYF. CDR3 nucleotides: TGCGCCAGCAGCACCGGGACTAGCGGGAGATACGAGCAGTACTTC.

V is TRBV10-3 and J is TRBJ2-1, with 7 bases lining up with TRBD1. The CDR3 extends over 15 amino acids. Per the germline V gene, CDR1 is ENHRY and CDR2 is SYGVKD. After removal of 5 bases from V and 4 bases from J, the junction contained 8 bases not matched to a gene. CDR3 loop: CAISSTGTVYNEQFF. CDR3 DNA sequence: TGTGCCATCAGTTCGACCGGGACAGTATACAATGAGCAGTTCTTC.

The J gene is TRBJ2-1, the V gene TRBV6-5; D is possibly TRBD2 (5 bases). This CDR3 contains 13 residues. Trimming shortened V by 8 bases and J by 8 bases, and 16 bases separated the two germline ends. CDR1 is MNHEY, CDR2 SVGAGI, per germline. The CDR3 DNA reads as TGTGCCAGCTTCCCCCCGGGATTCTATGAGCAGTTCTTC. It specifies CASFPPGFYEQFF.

The chain couples TRBV6-5 to TRBJ2-1; perhaps TRBD1 as D (6 bases). V was clipped by 4 bases and J by 1 base, with 14 bases between them. The CDR3 consists of 16 residues. Germline V gene sequence: CDR1 MNHEY, CDR2 SVGAGI. The DNA for the CDR3 is TGTGCCAGCAGTTCCGACAGGAGAGGTTCCTACAATGAGCAGTTCTTC. This encodes CASSSDRRGSYNEQFF.

V and J are TRBV7-9 and TRBJ1-5; weak D call: TRBD1 (6 bases). The V gene's germline CDR1 is SEHNR and CDR2 FQNEAQ (reference sequence). The length of the CDR3 is 14 residues. V gave up 5 bases and J gave up 3 bases, with 11 bases separating them. The CDR3 reads CASSPQGYNQPQHF. The CDR3 coding sequence is TGTGCCAGCAGCCCACAGGGATACAATCAGCCCCAGCATTTT.

This clone was seen just once. This chain joins TRBV6-5 and TRBJ1-2, with D maybe TRBD1 (6 bases). The CDR3 is made up of 14 amino acids. V was clipped by 6 bases and J by 7 bases, with 18 bases between them. CDR1 is MNHEY, CDR2 SVGAGI, per germline. The CDR3 reads CASRNPGGAIGYTF. The CDR3 region has the DNA TGTGCCAGCAGGAACCCGGGGGGGGCGATTGGCTACACCTTC.

The chain recombines TRBV2 with TRBJ1-5, with 10 bases matching TRBD1. The trim removed 6 bases at V and 10 bases at J, leaving 9 bases unmatched. The germline CDR1 and CDR2 sequences are SNHLY and FYNNEI. The CDR3 sequence is 14 residues long. CDR3 sequence: CASSGGTGVSPQHF. The CDR3 DNA reads TGTGCCAGCAGCGGTGGGACAGGGGTAAGTCCCCAGCATTTT.

This clone came up once. The chain combines TRBV7-3 with TRBJ2-1, with 7 nucleotides matching TRBD2. The CDR3 extends over 13 amino acids. With V trimmed by 5 bases and J by 5 bases, 3 bases remained unmatched. Germline V gene data show CDR1 as SGHTA and CDR2 as FQGTGA. Here the CDR3 reads CASSISGHNEQFF. DNA of the CDR3: TGTGCCAGCAGCATTAGCGGGCACAATGAGCAGTTCTTC.

J is TRBJ2-5 and V is TRBV28, with TRBD2 matching 11 bases. The CDR3 length is 15 residues. Trimming removed 1 base from V and 4 bases from J; junction bases left unmatched: 2. CDR1 is MDHEN, CDR2 SYDVKM, per germline. Here the CDR3 reads CASSLYTSGRETQYF. CDR3 in DNA: TGTGCCAGCAGTTTATATACTAGCGGGAGAGAGACCCAGTACTTC.

The chain joins TRBV6-1 to TRBJ1-6; 7 nucleotides align to TRBD1. The CDR3 covers 15 residues. CDR1 is MNHNS and CDR2 is SASEGT in the germline V gene. J gave up 4 bases and V 3 bases, and 3 bases lay outside the gene matches. The chain's CDR3 is CASSEPGQYNSPLHF. CDR3 bases: TGTGCCAGCAGTGAGCCGGGACAGTATAATTCACCCCTCCACTTT.

The V gene is TRBV12-2, the J gene TRBJ1-2. TRBV12-2 is a recognized pseudogene. The CDR3 extends over 15 amino acids. CDR3 in DNA: TGTGCAAGTCCCAGCCTCGGACGGACTATCTATGGCTACACCTTC. It is translated as CASPSLGRTIYGYTF.

V and J are TRBV10-3 and TRBJ2-2, with D possibly matching TRBD2 (7 bases). The CDR3 is made up of 15 amino acids. V lost 5 bases to trimming and J lost 2 bases, with 12 bases between them. CDR1 is ENHRY, CDR2 SYGVKD, per germline. The CDR3 is CAISSAGTNTGELFF. In DNA form, the CDR3 reads TGTGCCATCAGTTCAGCGGGGACAAACACCGGGGAGCTGTTTTTT.

The V gene is TRBV27, the J gene TRBJ1-1, with D possibly being TRBD1 (5 bases). V lost 2 bases and J 4 bases, leaving 8 bases between the germline ends. In germline, CDR1 is MNHEY, CDR2 SMNVEV (reference sequence). The CDR3 has 13 amino acids. CDR3 residues: CASSLLGGTEAFF. The CDR3 region has the DNA TGTGCCAGCAGTTTACTGGGGGGCACTGAAGCTTTCTTT.

V usage is TRBV1 and J usage is TRBJ2-5; TRBD2, the table's D call, was not compared with the DNA. TRBV1 is a listed pseudogene. This CDR3 is 15 amino acids long. The CDR3 DNA reads TGCACCAGGAGGGTTAGCGGGAGCGAGGAAGAGACCCAGTACTTC. This sequence encodes CTRRVSGSEEETQYF.

This rearrangement joins TRBV6-6 to TRBJ1-5, with D uncertain. The V end lost 2 bases, the J end lost 3 bases, and 5 bases lay between the germline ends. In germline, CDR1 is MNHNY, CDR2 SVGAGI (reference sequence). CDR3 length: 13 residues. This chain's CDR3 is CASSYPVNQPQHF. The CDR3 region has the DNA TGTGCCAGCAGTTACCCAGTCAATCAGCCCCAGCATTTT.

The chain uses TRBV19 and TRBJ1-4; weak D call: TRBD1 (5 bases). Looked up from germline, CDR1 is LNHDA and CDR2 is SQIVND (reference sequence). This CDR3 comprises 14 residues. V was pared by 7 bases and J by 8 bases, with 17 bases between. The CDR3 spells CASKLIGVGEKLFF. The CDR3 DNA sequence: TGTGCCAGTAAGCTTATAGGGGTCGGCGAAAAACTGTTTTTT.

On this clone: An end of the junction does not agree with germline; a read error may underlie this. The chain recombines TRBV7-2 with TRBJ1-2; tentative D call: TRBD1 (6 bases). Germline lookup yields CDR1 SGHTA and CDR2 FQGNSA. CDR3 length: 11 residues. The CDR3 reads CASSQRGTVFF. Written as DNA, the CDR3 is TGTGCCAGCAGCCAGAGGGGGACCGTATTCTTC.

The table lists this clone with a few counts. The chain uses TRBV28 and TRBJ2-2; 12 bases fit TRBD2. Per germline, CDR1 MDHEN and CDR2 SYDVKM. The V gene end was trimmed by 7 bases and the J gene end by 4 bases; junction bases not matched to a gene: 4. The CDR3 runs 15 residues. Here the CDR3 DNA reads TGTGCCAGCAAAAGACTAGCGGGAGTCACCGGGGAGCTGTTTTTT. Encoded protein: CASKRLAGVTGELFF.

This clone was seen a single time. The chain is built from TRBV4-1 and TRBJ1-1; a weak D match, TRBD1 (6 bases). This CDR3 region has 17 residues. The V end lost 1 base, the J end lost 0 bases, and 15 bases lay between the germline ends. Looked up from germline, CDR1 is MGHRA and CDR2 is YSYEKL. CDR3 loop: CASSQARQASLNTEAFF. CDR3 nucleotides: TGCGCCAGCAGCCAAGCTCGACAGGCTTCCTTGAACACTGAAGCTTTCTTT.

The chain uses TRBV7-2 and TRBJ2-7; D call uncertain. Trimming shortened V by 4 bases and J by 7 bases, and 17 bases separated the two germline ends. The CDR3 sequence is 14 residues long. From germline, CDR1 is SGHTA and CDR2 FQGNSA. CDR3 sequence: CASSSGFAGQEQYF. In DNA, the CDR3 is TGTGCCAGCAGCTCAGGATTCGCAGGCCAAGAGCAGTACTTC.

This chain connects TRBV27 to TRBJ2-2; 7 nucleotides agree with TRBD2. V dropped 10 bases and J dropped 4; count of bases not matched to a gene: 18. CDR1 and CDR2 (germline): MNHEY, SMNVEV (reference sequence). The CDR3 is 17 amino acids. The chain's CDR3 is CATIHNGASGRTGELFF. In DNA, the CDR3 is TGTGCCACCATCCATAACGGGGCTAGCGGACGCACCGGGGAGCTGTTTTTT.

In this sample, this clone turned up many times. The gene calls are TRBV7-9 and TRBJ1-2; D may be TRBD1 (6 bases). V shed 5 bases and J shed 8 bases, with 15 bases lying between them. The CDR3 spans 13 residues. From germline, CDR1 is SEHNR and CDR2 FQNEAQ (reference sequence). This CDR3 reads CASSNRAVGGYTF. The CDR3 DNA is TGTGCCAGCAGCAACAGGGCGGTAGGAGGCTACACCTTC.

This sequence joins TRBV6-2 or TRBV6-3 and TRBJ2-1, with TRBD2 as a possible D gene (9 bases). The CDR3 is 19 amino acids. Germline lookup yields CDR1 MNHEY and CDR2 SVGEGT. V was cut by 4 bases and J by 4 bases, with 26 bases left in between. In nucleotides, the CDR3 is TGTGCCAGCAGTTCCGGGACAGGCGGTAGCGGGAGTAAATACAATGAGCAGTTCTTC. Protein sequence: CASSSGTGGSGSKYNEQFF.

This clone has just a few counts. The V and J genes are TRBV9 and TRBJ2-6, with TRBD1 matching 9 bases. V shed 0 bases, J shed 4 bases, and the junction held 8 bases outside the gene matches. The CDR3 length is 18 residues. CDR1 and CDR2 from the germline V gene are SGDLS and YYNGEE. The CDR3 sequence: CASSVAMGQGYGANVLTF. CDR3 DNA: TGTGCCAGCAGCGTAGCTATGGGACAGGGATACGGGGCCAACGTCCTGACTTTC.